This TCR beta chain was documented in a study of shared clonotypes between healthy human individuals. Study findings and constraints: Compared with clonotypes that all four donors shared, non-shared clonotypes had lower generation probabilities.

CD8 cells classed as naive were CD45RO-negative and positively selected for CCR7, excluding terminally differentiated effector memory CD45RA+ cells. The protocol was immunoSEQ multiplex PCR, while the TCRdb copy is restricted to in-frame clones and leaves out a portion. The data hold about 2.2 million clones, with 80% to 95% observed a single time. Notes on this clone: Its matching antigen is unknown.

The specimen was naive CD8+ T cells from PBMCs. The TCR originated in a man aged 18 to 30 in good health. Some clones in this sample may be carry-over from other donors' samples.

The CDR3 here is CASSPLSAGVVNVGNEQFF. The CDR3 DNA follows: TGTGCCAGCAGTCCTCTCTCAGCGGGAGTTGTGAACGTTGGCAATGAGCAGTTCTTC. The chain joins TRBV27 to TRBJ2-1, with 8 positions matching TRBD2. CDR3 length: 19 amino acids. Trimming removed 5 bases from V and 6 bases from J; junction bases left unmatched: 21. Per germline, CDR1 MNHEY and CDR2 SMNVEV (reference sequence).